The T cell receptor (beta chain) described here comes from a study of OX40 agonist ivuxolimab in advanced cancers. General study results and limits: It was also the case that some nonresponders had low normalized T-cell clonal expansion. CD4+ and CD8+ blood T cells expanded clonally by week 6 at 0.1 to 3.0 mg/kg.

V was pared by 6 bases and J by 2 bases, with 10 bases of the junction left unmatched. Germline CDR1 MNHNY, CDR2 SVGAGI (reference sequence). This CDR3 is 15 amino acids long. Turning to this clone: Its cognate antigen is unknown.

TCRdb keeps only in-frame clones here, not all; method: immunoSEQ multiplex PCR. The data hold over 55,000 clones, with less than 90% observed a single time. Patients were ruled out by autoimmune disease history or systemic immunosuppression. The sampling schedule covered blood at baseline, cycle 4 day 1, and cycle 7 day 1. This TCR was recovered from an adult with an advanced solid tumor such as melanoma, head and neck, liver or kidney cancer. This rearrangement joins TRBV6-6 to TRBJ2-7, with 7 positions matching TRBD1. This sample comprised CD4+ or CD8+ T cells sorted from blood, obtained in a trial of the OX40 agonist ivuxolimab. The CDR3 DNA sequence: TGTGCCAGCAGAACCGAGACAGGGCCGCCCTACGAGCAGTACTTC. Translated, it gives CASRTETGPPYEQYF.